Listed below are T cell receptor beta chains from one sample, sequenced in a study of control samples from healthy donors and cancer patients. Repertoires were generated with immunoSEQ multiplex PCR, while TCRdb's copy carries only in-frame clones and drops some. Here the sample spans more than 90,000 clones, about 89% being singletons. The sample was blood. The source of these receptors is a man aged 25 to 45 in good health. Both conserved end residues are trimmed from each CDR3.

v_gene: TRBV18
len: 12
CDR3aa: ASSPTGGREKLF

v_gene: TRBV27
len: 12
CDR3aa: ASSYRERNNEQF

v_gene: TRBV12-5
len: 12
CDR3aa: ASGLVTAINEQF

v_gene: TRBV11-2
len: 14
CDR3aa: ASSLSGGYTYNEQF

v_gene: TRBV7-8
len: 13
CDR3aa: ASSLVLRSAGELF

v_gene: TRBV2
len: 12
CDR3aa: ASRRGPSTDTQY

v_gene: TRBV20-1
len: 13
CDR3aa: SASRRTSGTVEQF

v_gene: TRBV4-1
len: 17
CDR3aa: ASSQNLLTGTGSYNEQF

v_gene: TRBV5-4
len: 13
CDR3aa: ASSHTGSGRSPLH

v_gene: TRBV9
len: 12
CDR3aa: ASSVGHRNTEAF

v_gene: TRBV6-6
len: 12
CDR3aa: ASSYLVTNYGYT

v_gene: TRBV4-1
len: 10
CDR3aa: ASSQDRETQY

v_gene: TRBV10-3
len: 17
CDR3aa: AISEFTGTSGSSTDTQY

v_gene: TRBV12-5
len: 11
CDR3aa: ASGTSSADTQY

v_gene: TRBV7-2
len: 16
CDR3aa: ASSLDGLDRDRVYEQY

v_gene: TRBV10-3
len: 12
CDR3aa: AISLAGDSDTQY

v_gene: TRBV6-5
len: 12
CDR3aa: ASTPPQYTDTQY

v_gene: TRBV2
len: 13
CDR3aa: ASSGRVSGNTEAF